This T cell receptor (beta chain) was recovered during a study of CD8+ T cells in alopecia areata. About the study: The protocol delivered tofacitinib for 6 to 18 months, then withdrew it for 6 months.

After isolation, RNA underwent reverse transcription to generate cDNA as the sequencing template. Sequencing used immunoSEQ multiplex PCR; TCRdb keeps in-frame clones, though not all of them. The sample includes roughly 130,000 clones, roughly 54% of them seen just once. The source was CD4+ T cells sorted from blood, collected at week 0. This sequence originates from a human donor with alopecia areata.

Here the CDR3 DNA reads TGTGCAACAGCATCCCCTCCCCGGGGGTGGGACGGCTACACCTTC. It yields the protein CATASPPRGWDGYTF. The J gene is TRBJ1-2, the V gene TRBV7-2; weak D call: TRBD1 (5 bases). There are 15 residues in the CDR3. Germline-derived CDR1 and CDR2 are SGHTA and FQGNSA.